This T cell receptor beta chain stems from a study of T-cell memory formation after mild COVID-19. V was shortened by 4 bases and J by 6 bases, with 12 bases between the two germline ends. The CDR3 consists of 13 residues. Germline CDR1 reads SGHRS; CDR2 reads YFSETQ. MiXCR, run by TCRdb on the 5' RACE reads, gives a single entry per CDR3 protein. The sample carries about 560,000 distinct CDR3 sequences, more than 15% recorded once. The TCR sequence derives from an adult woman who had mild COVID-19 (a few samples of this study predate the infection). Cell type and time point are not known. The sequencing input was PBMCs or a T cell subset sorted from them (not recorded which). V is TRBV5-1 and J is TRBJ2-3; unclear D gene. CDR3 sequence: CASSHGSYDTQYF. The CDR3 coding sequence is TGCGCCAGCAGCCATGGCTCATACGATACGCAGTATTTT.